This T cell receptor (beta chain) was documented in a study of T cell repertoires in aging, cancer and after chemotherapy. Study as a whole: Six age groups, ranging from 30 or younger to 70 or older, included the donors. Clear clonal overlap appeared across healthy donor samples taken over several months to years.

About this clonotype: Its target is not known.

Multiplex touch-down PCR with TRB-A/B primers amplified rearranged V-D-J TRB sequences. TCRdb reprocessed the multiplex PCR reads via MiXCR and lists one record per CDR3 protein. The repertoire holds some 11,000 distinct CDR3 sequences, over 30% seen once, with roughly 3% in the top ten. The length of the CDR3 is 14 residues. The V and J ends lost 5 bases and 6 bases respectively, with 14 bases between them. Germline V lookup: CDR1 MNHEY, CDR2 SVGAGI. TCR beta rearrangements were amplified from peripheral blood genomic DNA. General study findings and limits: In healthy donors, age-related TCR diversity loss mainly reflected lost richness. Median generation probability rose over the chemotherapy interval in each cancer cohort, suggesting rebound thymic output.

The V gene is TRBV6-5, the J gene TRBJ1-5, with a possible D match to TRBD1 (5 bases). The receptor was derived from a human donor in good health. The material sequenced was blood. CDR3: CASSERGLSQPQHF. The CDR3 coding sequence is TGTGCCAGCAGTGAACGGGGGTTGAGTCAGCCCCAGCATTTT.